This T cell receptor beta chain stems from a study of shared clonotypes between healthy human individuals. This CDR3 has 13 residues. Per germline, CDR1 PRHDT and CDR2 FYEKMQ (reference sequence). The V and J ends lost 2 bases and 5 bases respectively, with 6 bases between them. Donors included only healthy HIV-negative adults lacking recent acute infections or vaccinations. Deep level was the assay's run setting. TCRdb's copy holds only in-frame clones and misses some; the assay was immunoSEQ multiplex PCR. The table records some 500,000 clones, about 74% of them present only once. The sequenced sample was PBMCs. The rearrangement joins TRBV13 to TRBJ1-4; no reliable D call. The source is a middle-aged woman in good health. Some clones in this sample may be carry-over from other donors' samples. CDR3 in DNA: TGTGCCAGCAGCTTAAGCCGGAATGAAAAACTGTTTTTT. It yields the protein CASSLSRNEKLFF.